The sequence of this T cell receptor (beta chain) was determined in a study of beta chain features in type 1 diabetes. Investigators reverse transcribed all isolated RNA, so they sequenced expressed TCRB transcripts. The assay was immunoSEQ multiplex PCR, and TCRdb's table has in-frame clones only and misses some. The sample yields 300,000 to 350,000 clones, 13% seen once. This CDR3 comprises 15 residues. V shed 4 bases, J shed 4 bases, and the junction held 7 bases outside the gene matches. Germline V gene lookup returns CDR1 LNHNV and CDR2 YYDKDF (reference sequence). Findings and caveats of the study: Shorter TCRB CDR3s, moderately but significantly so, were found in Type 1 diabetes patients in all four CD4+ subsets.

About this clone: Its antigen remains unknown.

Sequenced material: naive CD4+ T cells from blood. The V and J genes are TRBV15 and TRBJ2-4; 7 positions agree with TRBD2. The source of this sequence is a woman between 18 and 29 years old with type 1 diabetes. CDR3 in amino acids: CATSTMGTTKNIQYF. Here the CDR3 DNA reads TGTGCCACCAGCACCATGGGGACTACAAAAAACATTCAGTACTTC. Looking up the rest from reference TRBV15 and TRBJ2-4 gives the full variable domain: DAMVIQNPRYQVTQFGKPVTLSCSQTLNHNVMYWYQQKSSQAPKLLFHYYDKDFNNEADTPDNFQSRRPNTSFCFLDIRSPGLGDTAMYLCATSTMGTTKNIQYFGAGTRLSVL.